The entry below gives a single TCR beta chain sequence along with its context. The antigen is unknown. V was clipped by 2 bases and J by 3 bases; unmatched bases: 4. Germline V lookup: CDR1 ENHRY, CDR2 SYGVKD. This CDR3 has 15 residues. The data belong to a study of cytotoxic CD8 clonotypes in ibrutinib-treated CLL. At the level of the study: With a range of 6 to 36, the median treatment time before response samples were taken was eleven to twelve months.

Libraries were prepared by immunoSEQ multiplex PCR; TCRdb keeps only in-frame clonotypes and omits some of them. This sample has approximately 200,000 clones, with around 72% found just once. Whole-study results and caveats: While tracking circulating CD8+ T-cell counts, baseline clonality exceeded that of age-matched healthy donors.

The chain joins TRBV10-3 to TRBJ1-2; 9 bases are shared with TRBD1. The sequence came from a human donor with chronic lymphocytic leukemia. Material: PBMCs, obtained after 24 months of ibrutinib treatment. In nucleotides, the CDR3 is TGTGCCATCAGTGAGAAGGGACAGGGCGACTATGGCTACACCTTC. The encoded protein is CAISEKGQGDYGYTF.